Each of the 31 T cell receptor beta chains below was sequenced from the same sample in a study of technical replicates of blood from several donors. This table comes from immunoSEQ multiplex PCR, and its TCRdb copy is limited to in-frame clones, with some not included. The sample yields about 80,000 clones, about 97% seen once. The sequenced sample was T cells isolated from PBMCs. The receptors were gathered from a human donor in good health.

The chain employs TRBV6-5 and TRBJ1-1; D might be TRBD1 (5 bases). Germline CDR1 and CDR2: MNHEY and SVGAGI. The germline V and J ends were trimmed by 0 bases and 5 bases, with 16 bases remaining between them. This CDR3 spans 16 amino acids. The CDR3 DNA reads TGTGCCAGCAGTTACTCGGGGGGATTAAAAAGGACTGAAGCTTTCTTT. Amino acid sequence: CASSYSGGLKRTEAFF.

This chain joins TRBV29-1 and TRBJ2-7; 8 bases agree with TRBD1. This CDR3 comprises 15 residues. Trimming at V came to 4 bases and at J to 5 bases, leaving 13 bases not matched to a gene. Germline CDR1 SQVTM, CDR2 ANQGSEA. This chain's CDR3 is CSVASPDRERHEQYF. CDR3 bases: TGCAGCGTTGCTTCCCCGGACAGGGAGCGACACGAGCAGTACTTC.

J is TRBJ2-7 and V is TRBV7-3; 12 nucleotides align to TRBD1. The CDR3 covers 15 residues. Trimming at V came to 0 bases and at J to 4 bases, leaving 1 base not matched to a gene. Germline CDR1 reads SGHTA; CDR2 reads FQGTGA. The CDR3: CASSLTGQGAYEQYF. CDR3 DNA sequence: TGTGCCAGCAGCTTAACGGGACAGGGGGCGTACGAGCAGTACTTC.

This chain joins TRBV30 and TRBJ2-7; no clear D gene. Germline values: CDR1 GTSNPN, CDR2 SVGIG (reference sequence). V was clipped by 0 bases and J by 4 bases, with 7 bases between them. There are 12 residues in the CDR3. The CDR3 spells CAWSVRRYEQYF. DNA for the CDR3: TGTGCCTGGAGTGTACGCCGGTACGAGCAGTACTTC.

The V call is TRBV6-5, the J call TRBJ1-1, with D possibly being TRBD1 (6 bases). Trimming pared 2 bases from V and 6 bases from J, leaving 16 bases between. The CDR3 sequence is 15 residues long. Germline V gene sequence: CDR1 MNHEY, CDR2 SVGAGI. The chain's CDR3 is CASSYRAGGAPEAFF. CDR3 nucleotides: TGTGCCAGCAGTTACCGTGCCGGGGGGGCCCCTGAAGCTTTCTTT.

The chain joins TRBV6-5 to TRBJ2-7, with TRBD2 matching over 10 bases. CDR1 and CDR2 (germline): MNHEY, SVGAGI. The V and J ends lost 6 bases and 2 bases, in that order; junction bases with no gene match: 4. This CDR3 contains 14 residues. The CDR3 nucleotides read TGTGCCAGCAGAAAGACTAGCGGGCCCTACGAGCAGTACTTC. Its protein product is CASRKTSGPYEQYF.

The CDR3 is CAWSVLREGNEQFF. CDR3 DNA: TGTGCCTGGAGTGTACTAAGAGAGGGTAATGAGCAGTTCTTC. The chain carries TRBV30 and TRBJ2-1, with TRBD2 as a possible D gene (5 bases). Trimming pared 0 bases from V and 7 bases from J, leaving 13 bases between. The CDR3 has 14 residues. Germline V gene data show CDR1 as GTSNPN and CDR2 as SVGIG (reference sequence). Filled out from reference TRBV30 and TRBJ2-1, the complete variable domain reads SQTIHQWPATLVQPVGSPLSLECTVEGTSNPNLYWYRQAAGRGLQLLFYSVGIGQISSEVPQNLSASRPQDRQFILSSKKLLLSDSGFYLCAWSVLREGNEQFFGPGTRLTVL.

The chain uses TRBV19 and TRBJ2-7; 16 nucleotides align to TRBD2. CDR3 length equals 17 residues. Germline V gene sequence: CDR1 LNHDA, CDR2 SQIVND (reference sequence). V dropped 6 bases and J dropped 0; count of bases not matched to a gene: 5. CDR3 amino acids: CASSPGTSGRASYEQYF. The CDR3 DNA follows: TGTGCCAGTAGCCCCGGGACTAGCGGGAGGGCCTCCTACGAGCAGTACTTC.

This clone appeared a single time. The rearrangement links TRBV15 to TRBJ2-1; D possibly corresponds to TRBD2 (7 bases). CDR3 size: 15 residues. Trimming shortened V by 6 bases and J by 7 bases, and 19 bases separated the two germline ends. CDR1 and CDR2 (germline): LNHNV, YYDKDF (reference sequence). The CDR3: CATRGEPRGGNEQFF. The CDR3 DNA is TGTGCCACCAGAGGCGAACCAAGGGGGGGTAATGAGCAGTTCTTC.

The V call is TRBV6-5, the J call TRBJ2-5; D might be TRBD2 (6 bases). There are 15 residues in the CDR3. Germline-derived CDR1 and CDR2 are MNHEY and SVGAGI. Trimming cost V 6 bases and J 5 bases, with 19 bases left between them. Here the CDR3 reads CASRRGAGRLETQYF. In DNA form, the CDR3 reads TGTGCCAGCAGACGCGGGGCAGGGAGGTTGGAGACCCAGTACTTC.

CDR3 sequence (DNA): TGCGCCAGCAGCCCGAGGGCGGCGAGCTCTGGAAACACCATATATTTT. Translation: CASSPRAASSGNTIYF. V usage is TRBV4-1 and J usage is TRBJ1-3; D uncertain. V was shortened by 4 bases and J by 0 bases, with 13 bases between the two germline ends. This CDR3 has 16 residues. Germline V gene lookup returns CDR1 MGHRA and CDR2 YSYEKL.

The rearrangement uses TRBV4-1 and TRBJ1-1; no clear D. Trimming stripped 1 base from V and 1 base from J, with 19 bases between. Looked up from germline, CDR1 is MGHRA and CDR2 is YSYEKL. The CDR3 consists of 18 residues. DNA of the CDR3: TGCGCCAGCAGCCAAGCGGAGGTAGGAAGGGTGGGGAACACTGAAGCTTTCTTT. Translated, it gives CASSQAEVGRVGNTEAFF.

The chain recombines TRBV10-3 with TRBJ1-3; TRBD1 might be the D (5 bases). Trimming took 6 bases from V and 0 from J, leaving 9 bases between them. CDR1 and CDR2 (germline): ENHRY, SYGVKD. The CDR3 spans 14 residues. This chain's CDR3 is CAIRKQVSGNTIYF. The CDR3 bases are TGTGCCATCAGGAAACAGGTCTCTGGAAACACCATATATTTT.

V and J are TRBV29-1 and TRBJ2-1, with 9 positions matching TRBD1. The V gene's germline CDR1 is SQVTM and CDR2 ANQGSEA. The length of the CDR3 is 14 residues. Trimming cost V 6 bases and J 3 bases; bases outside gene matches: 6. CDR3 in amino acids: CSVLGTGSYNEQFF. CDR3 coding DNA: TGCAGCGTCCTCGGGACAGGGAGCTACAATGAGCAGTTCTTC.

The chain employs TRBV25-1 and TRBJ1-4; 7 nucleotides line up with TRBD1. This CDR3 comprises 15 residues. With V trimmed by 1 base and J by 7 bases, 6 bases remained unmatched. CDR1 is MGHDK, CDR2 SYGVNS, per germline. This CDR3 is CASSELRGPGEKLFF. CDR3 nucleotide sequence: TGTGCCAGCAGTGAATTGAGGGGGCCGGGTGAAAAACTGTTTTTT.

The CDR3 reads CAARLAGISYNEQFF. The CDR3 coding sequence is TGTGCCGCGCGACTAGCGGGCATCTCCTACAATGAGCAGTTCTTC. The V call is TRBV6-1, the J call TRBJ2-1, with 10 nucleotides matching TRBD2. The V gene end was trimmed by 11 bases and the J gene end by 0 bases; junction bases not matched to a gene: 7. Germline V CDR1 and CDR2: MNHNS, SASEGT. The CDR3 length is 15 residues.

The V and J genes are TRBV5-5 and TRBJ2-1; D not resolved. Trimming removed 1 base from V and 8 bases from J, with 13 bases in between. The germline V gene encodes CDR1 SGHKS and CDR2 YYEKEE (reference sequence). The CDR3 consists of 14 residues. The CDR3 sequence: CASSLFGGMDEQFF. The CDR3 nucleotides are TGTGCCAGCAGCTTGTTCGGCGGAATGGATGAGCAGTTCTTC.

The chain carries TRBV5-5 and TRBJ1-1; the match to TRBD1 covers 10 bases. The ends lost 4 bases at V and 5 bases at J; junction bases unmatched: 5. This CDR3 is 14 amino acids long. The V gene's germline CDR1 is SGHKS and CDR2 YYEKEE (reference sequence). CDR3 residues: CASSDRTGGTEAFF. As DNA, the CDR3 is TGTGCCAGCAGCGATCGGACAGGGGGGACTGAAGCTTTCTTT. Drawing the rest from reference TRBV5-5 and TRBJ1-1, the complete variable domain is DAGVTQSPTHLIKTRGQQVTLRCSPISGHKSVSWYQQVLGQGPQFIFQYYEKEERGRGNFPDRFSARQFPNYSSELNVNALLLGDSALYLCASSDRTGGTEAFFGQGTRLTVV.

The chain is built from TRBV7-4 and TRBJ2-7, with 9 bases lining up with TRBD2. V trimming: 2 bases; J trimming: 5 bases; junction bases outside the gene matches: 19. There are 19 residues in the CDR3. Germline V gives CDR1 SGHVT, CDR2 SQSDAQ. The CDR3 loop is CASSLRKVAGAIIVHEQYF. The CDR3 region has the DNA TGTGCCAGCAGCTTACGTAAGGTAGCGGGAGCAATTATAGTCCACGAGCAGTACTTC.

This chain links TRBV29-1 with TRBJ1-1; 8 nucleotides match TRBD1. This CDR3 region has 14 residues. With 5 bases clipped from V and 2 bases from J, the junction kept 7 bases outside the gene matches. Per germline, CDR1 SQVTM and CDR2 ANQGSEA. The CDR3 DNA reads TGCAGCGTTAACCCAACAGGGGGTAACACTGAAGCTTTCTTT. Amino acids: CSVNPTGGNTEAFF.

J is TRBJ2-7 and V is TRBV28; 7 nucleotides line up with TRBD1. V trimming: 5 bases; J trimming: 2 bases; junction bases outside the gene matches: 12. The CDR3 loop spans 16 amino acids. The germline gives CDR1 MDHEN, CDR2 SYDVKM. The CDR3 DNA is TGTGCCAGCAGTCCCGCGGCTCTCCAGGGGGCCTACGAGCAGTACTTC. It is translated as CASSPAALQGAYEQYF.

This clone was detected only once. This chain uses TRBV7-9 with TRBJ1-5; D unclear. Germline values: CDR1 SEHNR, CDR2 FQNEAQ (reference sequence). With 2 bases removed from V and 4 bases from J, the gap between germline ends came to 9 bases. The CDR3 runs 14 residues. The CDR3 coding sequence is TGTGCCAGCAGCTTAATCAGCGAGAATCAGCCCCAGCATTTT. It translates to CASSLISENQPQHF.

This CDR3 reads CASSIPGGRTEAFF. The DNA for the CDR3 is TGTGCCAGTAGCATACCGGGGGGGAGGACTGAAGCTTTCTTT. This chain links TRBV19 with TRBJ1-1; D perhaps matches TRBD1 (5 bases). Per germline, CDR1 LNHDA and CDR2 SQIVND (reference sequence). The CDR3 runs 14 residues. Trimming removed 6 bases from V and 5 bases from J, with 16 bases in between.

The chain is built from TRBV4-2 and TRBJ2-1, with 8 bases aligning to TRBD2. V was clipped by 1 base and J by 4 bases; unmatched bases: 15. Germline CDR1 LGHNA, CDR2 YNFKEQ. CDR3 length: 19 amino acids. CDR3 DNA sequence: TGTGCCAGCAGCCAAGTTAATTTGATCGGGGGGGAGTCTTACAATGAGCAGTTCTTC. Its translation is CASSQVNLIGGESYNEQFF.

This chain uses TRBV11-2 with TRBJ1-1; D gene unclear. Germline loops: CDR1 SGHAT, CDR2 FQNNGV. Trimming removed 6 bases at V and 2 bases at J, with 13 bases between. CDR3 length: 14 amino acids. The CDR3: CASSLAGSNTEAFF. The DNA of the CDR3 is TGTGCCAGCAGTCTGGCCGGGAGTAACACTGAAGCTTTCTTT. The full variable domain, in which reference TRBV11-2 and TRBJ1-1 provide the parts outside the CDR3, is EAGVAQSPRYKIIEKRQSVAFWCNPISGHATLYWYQQILGQGPKLLIQFQNNGVVDDSQLPKDRFSAERLKGVDSTLKIQPAKLEDSAVYLCASSLAGSNTEAFFGQGTRLTVV.

This clone was seen a single time. The chain combines TRBV19 with TRBJ2-5, with a possible D match to TRBD1 (6 bases). Deletions cut 1 base from V and 1 base from J, with 19 bases between. CDR1 and CDR2 (germline): LNHDA, SQIVND (reference sequence). This CDR3 has 18 residues. As DNA, the CDR3 is TGTGCCAGTAGTATAGGGTACAATATGGGGGACACCCAAGAGACCCAGTACTTC. Translation: CASSIGYNMGDTQETQYF.

The chain couples TRBV2 to TRBJ2-3, with D perhaps matching TRBD2 (5 bases). The germline gives CDR1 SNHLY, CDR2 FYNNEI. V lost 4 bases and J 2 bases, leaving 13 bases between the germline ends. CDR3 size: 15 residues. The CDR3 here is CASSARELITDTQYF. DNA of the CDR3: TGTGCCAGCAGTGCAAGGGAGCTCATCACAGATACGCAGTATTTT.

The chain uses TRBV4-2 and TRBJ1-3; perhaps TRBD1 as D (5 bases). The CDR3 is 16 amino acids. Trimming cost V 1 base and J 0 bases, with 10 bases left between them. Germline V CDR1 and CDR2: LGHNA, YNFKEQ. The CDR3 bases are TGTGCCAGCAGCCAAGGGCAGGGCGGCTCTGGAAACACCATATATTTT. It translates to CASSQGQGGSGNTIYF.

This chain uses TRBV28 with TRBJ2-7; tentatively, D is TRBD2 (6 bases). The CDR3 contains 19 residues. V lost 3 bases to trimming and J lost 2 bases, with 26 bases between them. Germline V gene data show CDR1 as MDHEN and CDR2 as SYDVKM. CDR3 DNA: TGTGCCAGCAGTTTCCCTACCAGCGGGTTTAGACCCCCAACCTACGAGCAGTACTTC. It is translated as CASSFPTSGFRPPTYEQYF.

The J gene is TRBJ1-2, the V gene TRBV15; TRBD1 matches at 7 bases. Germline V gives CDR1 LNHNV, CDR2 YYDKDF (reference sequence). The V segment lost 0 bases and the J segment 7 bases; nucleotides outside the gene matches: 5. The CDR3 spans 14 residues. The CDR3 spells CATSRDRTGFGYTF. CDR3 sequence (DNA): TGTGCCACCAGCAGAGATCGGACAGGCTTTGGCTACACCTTC.

The chain links TRBV5-1 to TRBJ2-5, with D perhaps TRBD1 (6 bases). Germline values: CDR1 SGHRS, CDR2 YFSETQ. Trimming shortened V by 0 bases and J by 5 bases, and 11 bases separated the two germline ends. The CDR3 covers 14 residues. The CDR3 DNA reads TGCGCCAGCAGCTTGGGGACAGTCCGGGAGACCCAGTACTTC. Amino acid sequence: CASSLGTVRETQYF.